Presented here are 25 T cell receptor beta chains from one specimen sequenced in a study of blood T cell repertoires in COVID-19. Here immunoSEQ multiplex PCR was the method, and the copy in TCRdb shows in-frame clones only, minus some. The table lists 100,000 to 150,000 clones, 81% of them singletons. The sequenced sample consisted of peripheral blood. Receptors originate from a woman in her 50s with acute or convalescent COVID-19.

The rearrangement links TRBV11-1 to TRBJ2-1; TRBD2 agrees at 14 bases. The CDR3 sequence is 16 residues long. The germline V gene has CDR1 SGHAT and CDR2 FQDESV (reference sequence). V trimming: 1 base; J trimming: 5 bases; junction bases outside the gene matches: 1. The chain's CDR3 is CASSLGTSGRNNEQFF. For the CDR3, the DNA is TGTGCCAGCAGCTTAGGGACTAGCGGGAGGAACAATGAGCAGTTCTTC.

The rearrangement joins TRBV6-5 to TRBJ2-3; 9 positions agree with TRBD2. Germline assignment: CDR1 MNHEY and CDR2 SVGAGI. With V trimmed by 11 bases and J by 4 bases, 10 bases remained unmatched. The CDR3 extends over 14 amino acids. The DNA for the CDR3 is TGTGCCGAGGGGGAGCGGGAGGAGGCAGATACGCAGTATTTT. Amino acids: CAEGEREEADTQYF.

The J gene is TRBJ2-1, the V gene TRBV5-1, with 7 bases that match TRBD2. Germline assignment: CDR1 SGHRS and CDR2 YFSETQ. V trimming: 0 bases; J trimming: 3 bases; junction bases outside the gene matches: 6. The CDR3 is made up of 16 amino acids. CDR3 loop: CASSLASAGLYNEQFF. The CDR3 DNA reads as TGCGCCAGCAGCTTGGCCTCAGCGGGACTCTACAATGAGCAGTTCTTC. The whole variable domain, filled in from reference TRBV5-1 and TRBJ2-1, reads KAGVTQTPRYLIKTRGQQVTLSCSPISGHRSVSWYQQTPGQGLQFLFEYFSETQRNKGNFPGRFSGRQFSNSRSEMNVSTLELGDSALYLCASSLASAGLYNEQFFGPGTRLTVL.

The CDR3 loop reads CASGQEIYGYTF. In DNA, the CDR3 is TGTGCCAGCGGACAGGAAATCTATGGCTACACCTTC. The V gene is TRBV2, the J gene TRBJ1-2; the match to TRBD1 covers 7 bases. V was pared by 8 bases and J by 4 bases, with 4 bases of the junction left unmatched. CDR3 length: 12 residues. CDR1 and CDR2 (germline): SNHLY, FYNNEI.

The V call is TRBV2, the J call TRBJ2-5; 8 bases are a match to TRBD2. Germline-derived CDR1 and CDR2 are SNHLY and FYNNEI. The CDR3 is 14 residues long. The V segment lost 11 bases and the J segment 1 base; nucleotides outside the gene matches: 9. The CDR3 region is CAGNVAGSQETQYF. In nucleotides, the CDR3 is TGTGCCGGGAATGTAGCGGGAAGCCAAGAGACCCAGTACTTC.

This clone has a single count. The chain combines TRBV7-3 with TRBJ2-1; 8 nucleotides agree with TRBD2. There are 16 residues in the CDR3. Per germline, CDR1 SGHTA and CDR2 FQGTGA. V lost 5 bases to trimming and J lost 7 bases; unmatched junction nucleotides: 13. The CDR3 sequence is CASSPTGTRGGNEQFF. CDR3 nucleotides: TGTGCCAGCAGCCCTACTGGGACTAGGGGAGGTAATGAGCAGTTCTTC.

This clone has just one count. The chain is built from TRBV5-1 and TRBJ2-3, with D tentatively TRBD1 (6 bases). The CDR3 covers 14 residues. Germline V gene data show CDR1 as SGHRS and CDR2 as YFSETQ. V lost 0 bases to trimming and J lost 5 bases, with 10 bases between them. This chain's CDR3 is CASSLAGVEDTQYF. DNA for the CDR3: TGCGCCAGCAGCTTGGCAGGGGTGGAAGATACGCAGTATTTT.

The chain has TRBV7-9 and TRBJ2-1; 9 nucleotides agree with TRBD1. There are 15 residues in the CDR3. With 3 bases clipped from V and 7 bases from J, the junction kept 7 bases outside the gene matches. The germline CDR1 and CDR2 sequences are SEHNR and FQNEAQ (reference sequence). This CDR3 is CASSLTGGRVNEQFF. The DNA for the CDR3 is TGTGCCAGCAGCTTGACAGGGGGTAGGGTTAATGAGCAGTTCTTC.

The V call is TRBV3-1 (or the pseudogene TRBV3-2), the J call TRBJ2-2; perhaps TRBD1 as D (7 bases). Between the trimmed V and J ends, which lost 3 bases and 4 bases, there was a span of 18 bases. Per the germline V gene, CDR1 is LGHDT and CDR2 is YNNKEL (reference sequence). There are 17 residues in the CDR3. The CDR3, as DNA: TGTGCCAGCAGCCACCCGAGCAGGGGGGCGGGCACCGGGGAGCTGTTTTTT. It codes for CASSHPSRGAGTGELFF.

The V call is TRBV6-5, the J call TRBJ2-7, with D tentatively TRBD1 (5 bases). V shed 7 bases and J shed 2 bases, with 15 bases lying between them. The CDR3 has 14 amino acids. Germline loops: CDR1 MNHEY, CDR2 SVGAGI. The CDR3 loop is CASTPDSRTYEQYF. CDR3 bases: TGTGCCAGCACCCCTGACAGTAGAACCTACGAGCAGTACTTC.

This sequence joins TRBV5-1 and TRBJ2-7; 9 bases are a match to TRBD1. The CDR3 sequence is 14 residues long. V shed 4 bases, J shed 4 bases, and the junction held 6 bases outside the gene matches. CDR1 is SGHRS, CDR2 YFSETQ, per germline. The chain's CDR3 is CASSGGQGRYEQYF. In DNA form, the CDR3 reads TGCGCCAGCAGCGGAGGACAGGGGAGATACGAGCAGTACTTC. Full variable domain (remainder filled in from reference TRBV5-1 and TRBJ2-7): KAGVTQTPRYLIKTRGQQVTLSCSPISGHRSVSWYQQTPGQGLQFLFEYFSETQRNKGNFPGRFSGRQFSNSRSEMNVSTLELGDSALYLCASSGGQGRYEQYFGPGTRLTVT.

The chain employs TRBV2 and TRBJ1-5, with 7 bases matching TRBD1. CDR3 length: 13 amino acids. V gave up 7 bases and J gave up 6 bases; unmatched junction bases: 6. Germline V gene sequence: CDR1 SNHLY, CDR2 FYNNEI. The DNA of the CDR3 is TGTGCCAGCACCTCCAGGGGGAGTCAGCCCCAGCATTTT. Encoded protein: CASTSRGSQPQHF.

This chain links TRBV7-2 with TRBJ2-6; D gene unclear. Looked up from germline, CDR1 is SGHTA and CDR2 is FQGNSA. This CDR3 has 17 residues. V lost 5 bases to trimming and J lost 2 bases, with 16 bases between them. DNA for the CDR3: TGTGCCAGCAGCCGTTATGGATTGGGCGCTGGGGCCAACGTCCTGACTTTC. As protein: CASSRYGLGAGANVLTF.

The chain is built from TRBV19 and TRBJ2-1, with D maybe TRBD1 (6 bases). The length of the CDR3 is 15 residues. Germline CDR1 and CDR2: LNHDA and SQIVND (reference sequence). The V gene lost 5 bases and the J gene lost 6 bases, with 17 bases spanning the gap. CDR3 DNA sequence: TGTGCCAGTAGTCAGGGGACACCTTTGACCAATGAGCAGTTCTTC. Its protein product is CASSQGTPLTNEQFF.

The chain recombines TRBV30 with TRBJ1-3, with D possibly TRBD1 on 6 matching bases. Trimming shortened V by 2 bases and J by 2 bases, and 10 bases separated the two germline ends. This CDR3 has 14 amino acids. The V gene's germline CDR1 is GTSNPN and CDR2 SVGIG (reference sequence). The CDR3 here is CAWSRGGAGNTIYF. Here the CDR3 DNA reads TGTGCCTGGAGTAGAGGGGGGGCTGGAAACACCATATATTTT.

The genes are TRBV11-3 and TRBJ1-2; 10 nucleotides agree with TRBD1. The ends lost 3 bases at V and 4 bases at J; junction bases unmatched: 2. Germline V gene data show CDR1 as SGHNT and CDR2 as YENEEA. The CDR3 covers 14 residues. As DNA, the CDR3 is TGTGCCAGCAGCTTTGGACAGGGGGGCTATGGCTACACCTTC. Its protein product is CASSFGQGGYGYTF.

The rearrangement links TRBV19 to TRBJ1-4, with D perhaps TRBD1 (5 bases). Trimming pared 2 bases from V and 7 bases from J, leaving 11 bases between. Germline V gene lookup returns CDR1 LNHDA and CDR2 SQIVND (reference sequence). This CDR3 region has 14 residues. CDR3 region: CASSIRGNGEKLFF. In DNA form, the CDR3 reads TGTGCCAGTAGTATACGGGGGAACGGTGAAAAACTGTTTTTT.

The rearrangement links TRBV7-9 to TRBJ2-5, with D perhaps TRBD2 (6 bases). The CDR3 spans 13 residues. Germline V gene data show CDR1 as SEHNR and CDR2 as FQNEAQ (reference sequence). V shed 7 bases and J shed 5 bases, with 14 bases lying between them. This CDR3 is CASIPYGSETQYF. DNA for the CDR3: TGTGCCAGCATACCGTACGGGAGCGAGACCCAGTACTTC. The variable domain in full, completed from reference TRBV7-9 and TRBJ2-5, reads DTGVSQNPRHKITKRGQNVTFRCDPISEHNRLYWYRQTLGQGPEFLTYFQNEAQLEKSRLLSDRFSAERPKGSFSTLEIQRTEQGDSAMYLCASIPYGSETQYFGPGTRLLVL.

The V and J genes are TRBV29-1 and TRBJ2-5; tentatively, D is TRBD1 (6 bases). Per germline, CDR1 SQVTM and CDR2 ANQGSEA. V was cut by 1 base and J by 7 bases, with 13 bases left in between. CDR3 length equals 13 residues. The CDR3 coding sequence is TGCAGCGTTGAAGTCCAGGCGACAGGGACCCAGTACTTC. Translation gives CSVEVQATGTQYF. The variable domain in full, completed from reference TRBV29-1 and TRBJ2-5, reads SAVISQKPSRDICQRGTSLTIQCQVDSQVTMMFWYRQQPGQSLTLIATANQGSEATYESGFVIDKFPISRPNLTFSTLTVSNMSPEDSSIYLCSVEVQATGTQYFGPGTRLLVL.

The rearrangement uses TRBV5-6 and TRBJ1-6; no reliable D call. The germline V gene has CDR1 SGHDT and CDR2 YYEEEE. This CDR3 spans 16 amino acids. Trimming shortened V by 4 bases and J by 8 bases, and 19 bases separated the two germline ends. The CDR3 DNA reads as TGTGCCAGCAGCCAGAAGGTGGCGACTTTTCATTCACCCCTCCACTTT. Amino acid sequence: CASSQKVATFHSPLHF.

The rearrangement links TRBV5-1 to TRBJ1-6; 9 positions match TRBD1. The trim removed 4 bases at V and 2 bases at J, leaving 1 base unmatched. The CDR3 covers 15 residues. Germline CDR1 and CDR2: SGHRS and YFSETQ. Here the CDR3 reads CASSRTGAYNSPLHF. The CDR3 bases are TGCGCCAGCAGCAGGACAGGGGCCTATAATTCACCCCTCCACTTT. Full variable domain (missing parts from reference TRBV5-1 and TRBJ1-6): KAGVTQTPRYLIKTRGQQVTLSCSPISGHRSVSWYQQTPGQGLQFLFEYFSETQRNKGNFPGRFSGRQFSNSRSEMNVSTLELGDSALYLCASSRTGAYNSPLHFGNGTRLTVT.

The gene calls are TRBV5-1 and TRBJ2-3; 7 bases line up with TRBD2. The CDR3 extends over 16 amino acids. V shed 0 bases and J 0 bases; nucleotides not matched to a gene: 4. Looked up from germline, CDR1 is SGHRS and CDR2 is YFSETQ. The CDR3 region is CASSLGAGDSTDTQYF. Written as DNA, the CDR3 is TGCGCCAGCAGCTTGGGGGCGGGGGACAGCACAGATACGCAGTATTTT.

As DNA, the CDR3 is TGTGCCAGCAGCTTGACAGGGGGTTCGAACACTGAAGCTTTCTTT. This encodes CASSLTGGSNTEAFF. The chain carries TRBV7-9 and TRBJ1-1, with 9 bases fitting TRBD1. Germline CDR1 is SEHNR and CDR2 is FQNEAQ (reference sequence). CDR3 length: 15 amino acids. Trimming removed 3 bases from V and 1 base from J; junction bases left unmatched: 3. The complete variable domain, with remaining parts taken from reference TRBV7-9 and TRBJ1-1, reads DTGVSQNPRHKITKRGQNVTFRCDPISEHNRLYWYRQTLGQGPEFLTYFQNEAQLEKSRLLSDRFSAERPKGSFSTLEIQRTEQGDSAMYLCASSLTGGSNTEAFFGQGTRLTVV.

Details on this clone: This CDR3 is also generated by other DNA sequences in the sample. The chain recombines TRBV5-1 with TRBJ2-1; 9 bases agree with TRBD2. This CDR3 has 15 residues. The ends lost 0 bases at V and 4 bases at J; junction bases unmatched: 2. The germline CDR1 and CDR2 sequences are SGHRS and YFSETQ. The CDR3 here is CASSLGAGGYNEQFF. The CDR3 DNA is TGCGCCAGCAGCTTGGGAGCGGGAGGATACAATGAGCAGTTCTTC.

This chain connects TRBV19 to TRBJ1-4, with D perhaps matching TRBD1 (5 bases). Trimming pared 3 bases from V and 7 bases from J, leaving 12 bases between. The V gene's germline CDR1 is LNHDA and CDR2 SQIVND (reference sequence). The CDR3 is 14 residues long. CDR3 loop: CASSIRTQSEKLFF. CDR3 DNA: TGTGCCAGTAGTATCAGGACACAAAGTGAAAAACTGTTTTTT.